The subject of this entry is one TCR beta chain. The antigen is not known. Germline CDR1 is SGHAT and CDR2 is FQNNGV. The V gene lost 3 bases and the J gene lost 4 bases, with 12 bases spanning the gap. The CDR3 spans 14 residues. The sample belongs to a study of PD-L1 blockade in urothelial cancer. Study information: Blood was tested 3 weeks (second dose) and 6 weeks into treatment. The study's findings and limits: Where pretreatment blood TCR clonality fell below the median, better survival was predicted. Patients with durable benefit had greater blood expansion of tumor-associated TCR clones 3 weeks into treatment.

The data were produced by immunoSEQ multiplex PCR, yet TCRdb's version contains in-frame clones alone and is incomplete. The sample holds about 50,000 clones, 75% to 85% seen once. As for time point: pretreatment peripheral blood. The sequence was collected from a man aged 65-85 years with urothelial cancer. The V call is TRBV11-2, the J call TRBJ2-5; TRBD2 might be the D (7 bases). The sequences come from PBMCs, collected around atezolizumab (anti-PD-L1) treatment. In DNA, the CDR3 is TGTGCCAGCAGCTTTGGGGGGGCGGGAGAGACCCAGTACTTC. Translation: CASSFGGAGETQYF.